This paragraph reports one TCR beta chain. The source of the sample is a study of blood T cell repertoires in COVID-19. Source study methods: Quantification of nucleated cells was approximated via reference gene primer amplification. Sequencing was performed with immunoSEQ multiplex PCR; in TCRdb, only in-frame clones are kept and a portion is missing. V and J calls and clone size come straight from that table; D and trimming were deduced from the DNA. The table lists over 130,000 clones, about 90% of them singletons. V gave up 0 bases and J gave up 6 bases, with 14 bases separating them. CDR1 SGHNT and CDR2 YYREEE come from the germline V gene (reference sequence). CDR3 length: 15 amino acids.

The chain recombines TRBV5-4 with TRBJ2-3, with a weak D call TRBD2 (5 bases). The receptor was isolated from a man between 60 and 75 years old with active or convalescent COVID-19. Sequencing used peripheral blood. CDR3 nucleotides: TGTGCCAGCAGCTTGGTAGCTAGGAGGTCGGATACGCAGTATTTT. Its translation is CASSLVARRSDTQYF.